Following are 29 T cell receptor beta chains from one sample sequenced in a study of blood T cell repertoires in COVID-19. TCRdb's table, derived via immunoSEQ multiplex PCR, lists solely in-frame clones and lacks some. Of about 25,000 clones listed, around 90% are singletons. The sequenced sample was peripheral blood. The source is a man in his fifties with active COVID-19.

V is TRBV30 and J is TRBJ2-2; no clear D. Germline V CDR1 and CDR2: GTSNPN, SVGIG (reference sequence). This CDR3 contains 14 residues. V dropped 4 bases and J dropped 8 bases, with 17 bases sitting between them. CDR3 DNA sequence: TGTGCCTGGACCCTGAGACCCGAGGTGGGGGAGCTGTTTTTT. Translation gives CAWTLRPEVGELFF.

This chain uses TRBV19 with TRBJ2-5; weak D call: TRBD1 (7 bases). Trimming cost V 3 bases and J 10 bases, with 48 bases left between them. The length of the CDR3 is 24 residues. The germline CDR1 and CDR2 sequences are LNHDA and SQIVND (reference sequence). In DNA, the CDR3 is TGTGCCAGTAGTATTCGGGGCACCAAGACAGGGAGGCTGGGGATAAGAGACCCAGAGCGCGACCAGTACTTC. Translation: CASSIRGTKTGRLGIRDPERDQYF.

The chain is built from TRBV24-1 and TRBJ2-3, with no clear D. The CDR3 is 15 residues long. V was shortened by 3 bases and J by 0 bases, with 9 bases between the two germline ends. Looked up from germline, CDR1 is KGHDR and CDR2 is SFDVKD. The CDR3 here is CATSDTRASTDTQYF. CDR3 nucleotides: TGTGCCACCAGTGATACTCGCGCTAGCACAGATACGCAGTATTTT.

This chain uses TRBV5-4 with TRBJ2-3, with 8 bases identical to TRBD1. This CDR3 comprises 14 residues. J gave up 3 bases and V 4 bases, and 4 bases lay outside the gene matches. Germline CDR1 is SGHNT and CDR2 is YYREEE (reference sequence). The CDR3 nucleotides read TGTGCCAGCAGCAGGACAGGGATAACAGATACGCAGTATTTT. Protein sequence: CASSRTGITDTQYF.

This clone was counted a few times. This chain connects TRBV29-1 to TRBJ2-2; D possibly corresponds to TRBD2 (6 bases). Trimming took off 2 bases at V and 5 bases at J, with 12 bases between the two ends. Per the germline V gene, CDR1 is SQVTM and CDR2 is ANQGSEA. CDR3 length: 14 amino acids. The CDR3 DNA reads as TGCAGCGTTGAAAAGGGACTGGGGACCGGGGAGCTGTTTTTT. Its translation: CSVEKGLGTGELFF.

This rearrangement joins TRBV7-9 to TRBJ1-1, with unresolved D. Trimming cost V 9 bases and J 3 bases, with 17 bases left between them. This CDR3 is 14 amino acids long. Germline V lookup: CDR1 SEHNR, CDR2 FQNEAQ (reference sequence). The CDR3 spells CASIRPTEDTEAFF. The CDR3 DNA reads as TGTGCCAGTATTCGTCCCACCGAGGACACTGAAGCTTTCTTT.

CDR3 sequence (DNA): TGTGCCACCAGTGATGCCAGGGCTGGGGGGGAGACCCAGTACTTC. Its translation: CATSDARAGGETQYF. J is TRBJ2-5 and V is TRBV24-1; TRBD2 might be the D (6 bases). This CDR3 region has 15 residues. CDR1 and CDR2 from the germline V gene are KGHDR and SFDVKD. Deletions cut 3 bases from V and 5 bases from J, with 15 bases between.

This chain links TRBV7-8 with TRBJ1-1, with TRBD1 matching over 7 bases. This CDR3 spans 14 amino acids. The ends lost 1 base at V and 4 bases at J; junction bases unmatched: 3. CDR1 is SGHVS, CDR2 FQNEAQ, per germline. The CDR3 DNA reads TGTGCCAGCAGCTTAGTAGGGGGCGGCACTGAAGCTTTCTTT. Translation: CASSLVGGGTEAFF. The entire variable domain, with the rest obtained from reference TRBV7-8 and TRBJ1-1, is as follows: GAGVSQSPRYKVAKRGQDVALRCDPISGHVSLFWYQQALGQGPEFLTYFQNEAQLDKSGLPSDRFFAERPEGSVSTLKIQRTQQEDSAVYLCASSLVGGGTEAFFGQGTRLTVV.

This chain links TRBV19 with TRBJ1-5; weak D call: TRBD1 (6 bases). Trimming took 5 bases from V and 2 from J, leaving 25 bases between them. The CDR3 sequence is 19 residues long. Germline CDR1 reads LNHDA; CDR2 reads SQIVND (reference sequence). The CDR3 here is CASSEATIQGFFGNQPQHF. In nucleotides, the CDR3 is TGTGCCAGTAGTGAAGCGACCATACAGGGTTTCTTCGGCAATCAGCCCCAGCATTTT. Full variable domain (outside the CDR3, taken from reference TRBV19 and TRBJ1-5): DGGITQSPKYLFRKEGQNVTLSCEQNLNHDAMYWYRQDPGQGLRLIYYSQIVNDFQKGDIAEGYSVSREKKESFPLTVTSAQKNPTAFYLCASSEATIQGFFGNQPQHFGDGTRLSIL.

The J gene is TRBJ1-4, the V gene TRBV11-2; TRBD1 matches at 7 bases. Germline V gives CDR1 SGHAT, CDR2 FQNNGV. The V gene end was trimmed by 1 base and the J gene end by 7 bases; junction bases not matched to a gene: 6. There are 15 residues in the CDR3. CDR3 amino acids: CASSLATGPGEKLFF. The CDR3 DNA reads TGTGCCAGCAGCTTAGCGACAGGGCCGGGTGAAAAACTGTTTTTT.

The sample holds one count of this clone. Here the CDR3 reads CASRWPGQSLMLDTEAFF. The CDR3 DNA reads as TGTGCCAGCAGGTGGCCGGGACAGAGCCTCATGTTGGACACTGAAGCTTTCTTT. This sequence joins TRBV7-9 and TRBJ1-1, with 7 bases aligning to TRBD1. Germline CDR1 is SEHNR and CDR2 is FQNEAQ (reference sequence). The CDR3 extends over 18 amino acids. The ends lost 6 bases at V and 3 bases at J; junction bases unmatched: 19.

The chain employs TRBV27 and TRBJ2-7; TRBD2 matches 8 bases. Germline V gene data show CDR1 as MNHEY and CDR2 as SMNVEV (reference sequence). This CDR3 has 14 amino acids. V lost 3 bases to trimming and J lost 3 bases; unmatched junction nucleotides: 4. CDR3 sequence: CASSFGSGNYEQYF. The CDR3 DNA follows: TGTGCCAGCAGTTTCGGTAGCGGGAACTACGAGCAGTACTTC.

The V gene is TRBV7-2, the J gene TRBJ2-3; D unclear. The CDR3 is 12 amino acids. The germline V and J ends were trimmed by 4 bases and 3 bases, with 5 bases remaining between them. Germline CDR1 SGHTA, CDR2 FQGNSA. The CDR3 spells CASSSRTDTQYF. The CDR3 DNA reads as TGTGCCAGCAGCTCCAGGACAGATACGCAGTATTTT.

This chain links TRBV19 with TRBJ1-5, with a weak D call TRBD1 (6 bases). The CDR3 length is 15 residues. V dropped 3 bases and J dropped 3 bases, with 12 bases sitting between them. Germline V gene data show CDR1 as LNHDA and CDR2 as SQIVND (reference sequence). DNA for the CDR3: TGTGCCAGTAGTATCGGGGGGCCCCCCAATCAGCCCCAGCATTTT. Its translation: CASSIGGPPNQPQHF.

The J gene is TRBJ2-1, the V gene TRBV11-2; weak D call: TRBD2 (6 bases). The germline gives CDR1 SGHAT, CDR2 FQNNGV. V was pared by 6 bases and J by 5 bases, with 14 bases between. The CDR3 has 14 residues. CDR3 residues: CASRNTTGDNEQFF. The CDR3 nucleotides are TGTGCCAGCAGGAACACGACGGGGGACAATGAGCAGTTCTTC.

CDR3 in DNA: TGTGCCAGCAGCGTAGAAGGGGGGCCCCAGCATTTT. Protein sequence: CASSVEGGPQHF. The chain joins TRBV9 to TRBJ1-5; tentatively, D is TRBD1 (6 bases). Germline lookup yields CDR1 SGDLS and CDR2 YYNGEE. The CDR3 contains 12 residues. Trimming took 0 bases from V and 9 from J, leaving 7 bases between them. Based on the CDR3 plus reference TRBV9 and TRBJ1-5, the full variable domain is DSGVTQTPKHLITATGQRVTLRCSPRSGDLSVYWYQQSLDQGLQFLIQYYNGEERAKGNILERFSAQQFPDLHSELNLSSLELGDSALYFCASSVEGGPQHFGDGTRLSIL.

CDR3 amino acids: CASSYRGKYNEQFF. CDR3 DNA sequence: TGTGCCAGCAGTTATCGAGGCAAATACAATGAGCAGTTCTTC. The J gene is TRBJ2-1, the V gene TRBV2; unclear D gene. Between the trimmed V and J ends, which lost 5 bases and 4 bases, there was a span of 12 bases. Germline values: CDR1 SNHLY, CDR2 FYNNEI. This CDR3 comprises 14 residues.

A single count supports this clone. This rearrangement joins TRBV4-1 to TRBJ1-5; TRBD1 agrees at 7 bases. There are 17 residues in the CDR3. The V segment lost 4 bases and the J segment 1 base; nucleotides outside the gene matches: 10. Per the germline V gene, CDR1 is MGHRA and CDR2 is YSYEKL. The CDR3 DNA follows: TGCGCCAGCAGCCCAGGGGGTCCGGGGAGAAGCAATCAGCCCCAGCATTTT. Its translation is CASSPGGPGRSNQPQHF.

J is TRBJ2-1 and V is TRBV28; 7 bases align to TRBD1. Trimming cost V 3 bases and J 6 bases; bases outside gene matches: 5. Germline assignment: CDR1 MDHEN and CDR2 SYDVKM. This CDR3 is built from 14 residues. CDR3 bases: TGTGCCAGCAGTTTCGAACAGGGGACCAATGAGCAGTTCTTC. Translated: CASSFEQGTNEQFF.

CDR3 DNA: TGTGCCAGCAGCGTAGATCCCCGGAGCTCTGGAAACACCATATATTTT. This codes for CASSVDPRSSGNTIYF. The chain recombines TRBV9 with TRBJ1-3, with D unclear. Trimming stripped 0 bases from V and 0 bases from J, with 10 bases between. The length of the CDR3 is 16 residues. Germline V gene lookup returns CDR1 SGDLS and CDR2 YYNGEE.

CDR3 sequence reads: CASSLPRTGQSYEQYV. The CDR3 nucleotides read TGTGCCAGCAGTCTCCCTCGGACAGGGCAGAGCTACGAGCAGTACGTC. V usage is TRBV6-6 and J usage is TRBJ2-7, with 8 bases lining up with TRBD1. The J segment lost 3 bases and the V segment lost 5 bases, leaving 12 bases of the junction unmatched. The CDR3 has 16 residues. CDR1 and CDR2 from the germline V gene are MNHNY and SVGAGI (reference sequence).

The chain links TRBV7-8 to TRBJ1-2; 8 bases align to TRBD1. This CDR3 is 13 amino acids long. V shed 4 bases and J 9 bases; nucleotides not matched to a gene: 7. Germline V gives CDR1 SGHVS, CDR2 FQNEAQ. CDR3 in DNA: TGTGCCAGCAGCTCGAGGACAGGGCAAAGCTACACCTTC. It yields the protein CASSSRTGQSYTF.

In its sample, this clone was seen a few times. The chain links TRBV7-9 to TRBJ1-1; D may be TRBD1 (5 bases). Per the germline V gene, CDR1 is SEHNR and CDR2 is FQNEAQ (reference sequence). The CDR3 has 14 residues. Trimming stripped 1 base from V and 1 base from J, with 7 bases between. CDR3 sequence: CASSLGGANTEAFF. CDR3 nucleotide sequence: TGTGCCAGCAGCTTAGGGGGCGCGAACACTGAAGCTTTCTTT.

Concerning this clone itself: Within the sample, other DNA sequences also encode this same CDR3. The genes are TRBV4-1 and TRBJ2-4, with D possibly being TRBD1 (6 bases). Trimming took off 3 bases at V and 0 bases at J, with 12 bases between the two ends. Germline values: CDR1 MGHRA, CDR2 YSYEKL. The CDR3 sequence is 16 residues long. The CDR3 protein is CASSQETGIAKNIQYF. CDR3 coding DNA: TGCGCCAGCAGCCAGGAAACAGGGATAGCCAAAAACATTCAGTACTTC.

The rearrangement uses TRBV2 and TRBJ2-7; no reliable D call. Germline-derived CDR1 and CDR2 are SNHLY and FYNNEI. The CDR3 loop spans 14 amino acids. Trimming took 8 bases from V and 7 from J, leaving 21 bases between them. The CDR3 sequence: CASALVLVFKEQYF. The CDR3 DNA sequence: TGTGCCAGCGCCCTAGTGTTAGTCTTTAAGGAGCAGTACTTC. The full variable domain, rest sourced from reference TRBV2 and TRBJ2-7, is EPEVTQTPSHQVTQMGQEVILRCVPISNHLYFYWYRQILGQKVEFLVSFYNNEISEKSEIFDDQFSVERPDGSNFTLKIRSTKLEDSAMYFCASALVLVFKEQYFGPGTRLTVT.

The rearrangement uses TRBV6-2 or TRBV6-3 and TRBJ1-6; D ambiguous. The CDR3 is made up of 14 amino acids. Germline assignment: CDR1 MNHEY and CDR2 SVGEGT. Trimming shortened V by 2 bases and J by 10 bases, and 12 bases separated the two germline ends. The CDR3 region is CASSYRYSYSPLHF. The CDR3 region has the DNA TGTGCCAGCAGTTACCGTTATTCCTACTCACCCCTCCACTTT.

The chain is built from TRBV30 and TRBJ2-5; no clear D. The CDR3 length is 14 residues. Germline V gene sequence: CDR1 GTSNPN, CDR2 SVGIG (reference sequence). The germline V and J ends were trimmed by 2 bases and 1 base, with 11 bases remaining between them. CDR3 DNA: TGTGCCTGGAGTAACGTGGGCCTCCAAGAGACCCAGTACTTC. Translated: CAWSNVGLQETQYF.

V is TRBV19 and J is TRBJ2-5; 8 nucleotides agree with TRBD1. The CDR3 extends over 15 amino acids. The germline V gene encodes CDR1 LNHDA and CDR2 SQIVND (reference sequence). With 3 bases clipped from V and 5 bases from J, the junction kept 8 bases outside the gene matches. The CDR3 is CASSIGQGGRETQYF. DNA of the CDR3: TGTGCCAGTAGTATCGGACAGGGCGGACGGGAGACCCAGTACTTC.

The rearrangement joins TRBV5-1 to TRBJ2-2; a weak D match, TRBD1 (6 bases). Trimming left V 0 bases short and J 0 bases short, with 12 bases between. The CDR3 runs to 17 residues. CDR1 and CDR2 (germline): SGHRS, YFSETQ. The CDR3 protein is CASSLAGQGSNTGELFF. The CDR3 bases are TGCGCCAGCAGCTTGGCCGGGCAGGGGTCGAACACCGGGGAGCTGTTTTTT.